The entry below describes one T cell receptor beta chain. Its antigen has not been determined. No base qualities exist here, and no much larger clone lies one base off it. This sample is part of a study of Ad26.COV2.S vaccination and SARS-CoV-2 variants (dated by TCRdb to about 2021). At the level of the whole study: TCRbeta repertoire sequencing served as the tool for gauging how specific and how broad the SARS-CoV-2-reactive T cell receptors were following Ad26.COV2.S vaccination. The TCR-sequenced set comprised about 32 samples: about 19 Ad26.COV2.S vaccine recipients, 5 placebo recipients and 8 SARS-CoV-2 convalescent individuals. Summary of the overall study and its limitations: The authors noted that total T cell responses may have been underestimated by the TCR breadth and depth analyses. Substantial breadth of spike-specific CD8+ and CD4+ T cell responses was reported after vaccination. Compared with placebo recipients, Ad26.COV2.S recipients showed higher spike-specific TCR breadth (P = 0.0014). Vaccine and placebo recipients had similar non-spike TCR breadth, a finding consistent with the vaccine containing only spike.

The CDR3 starts with the cysteine, ends with the phenylalanine, and has 17 residues. Only the CDR3 DNA is retained, 51 bases long and in frame from the first base. The germline V gene encodes CDR1 LGHDT and CDR2 YNNKEL (reference sequence). V and J are truncated by 3 bases and 4 bases respectively, leaving an intervening sequence of 20 bases. TCRbeta CDR3 regions were sequenced with the immunoSEQ Assay. After extraction, genomic DNA underwent amplification by bias-controlled multiplex PCR, followed by high-throughput sequencing. The paper's processing steps were these. To quantify the absolute abundance of every unique TCRbeta CDR3 region, sequences were collapsed and filtered. T cell fraction was estimated by normalizing TCRbeta template counts to usable DNA, which was measured by amplifying reference genes present in all nucleated cells. Repertoire TCRs were annotated as SARS-CoV-2-specific when V gene, CDR3 amino acid sequence and J gene were exactly matched to a known reactive TCR set. The reference SARS-CoV-2 TCR set was obtained from MIRA and was filtered for enrichment in COVID-19-positive ImmuneCODE repertoires, whereby public or cross-reactive TCRs were removed. Using the MIRA antigens, annotated TCRs were further analysed by specific ORF or by position within an ORF. Breadth was defined as annotated unique rearrangements over total unique productive rearrangements; depth was the summed frequency of those rearrangements. TCR breadth was compared between groups using two-sided Wilcoxon rank-sum tests. TCRdb retrieved this table from immuneACCESS and kept in-frame rearrangements only. Not all clones are present; in checked studies, unresolved V genes account for under half, and no reason is known for the remainder. V and J calls and clone size are as listed in that table; D and trimming were resolved from the DNA. The sample has about 350,000 clones on record, about 90% of them singletons. Jointly, the top ten make up about 3.9% of the sample.

The time point label, as the study defines it: individuals recovered from natural SARS-CoV-2 infection. This clonotype was obtained from a human donor who had recovered from COVID-19. The material was peripheral blood, obtained after recovery from COVID-19. The chain joins TRBV3-1 (or the pseudogene TRBV3-2) to TRBJ2-3; the D gene could be either TRBD1 or TRBD2, each agreeing at 5 bases. The CDR3 region reads CASSQLRDRIVPDTQYF. The DNA reads as follows: TGTGCCAGCAGCCAGCTACGGGACCGAATCGTCCCAGATACGCAGTATTTT.